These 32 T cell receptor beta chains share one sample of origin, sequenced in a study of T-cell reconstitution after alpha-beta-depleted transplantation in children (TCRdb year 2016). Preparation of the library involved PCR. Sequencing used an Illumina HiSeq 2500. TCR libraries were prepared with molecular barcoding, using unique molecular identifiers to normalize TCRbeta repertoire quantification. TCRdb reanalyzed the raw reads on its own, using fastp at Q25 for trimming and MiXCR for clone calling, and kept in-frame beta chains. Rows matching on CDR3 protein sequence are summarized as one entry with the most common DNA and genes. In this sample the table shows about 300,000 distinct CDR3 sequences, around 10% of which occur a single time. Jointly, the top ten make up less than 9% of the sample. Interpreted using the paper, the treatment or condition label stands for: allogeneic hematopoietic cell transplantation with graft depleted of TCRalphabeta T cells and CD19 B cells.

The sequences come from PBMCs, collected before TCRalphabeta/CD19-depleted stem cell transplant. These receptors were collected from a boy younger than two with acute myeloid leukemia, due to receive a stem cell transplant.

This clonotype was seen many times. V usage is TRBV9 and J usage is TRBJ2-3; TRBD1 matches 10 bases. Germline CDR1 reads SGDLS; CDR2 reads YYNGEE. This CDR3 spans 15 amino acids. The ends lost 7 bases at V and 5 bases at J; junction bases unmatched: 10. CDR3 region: CASGSGTGEVDTQYF. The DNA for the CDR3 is TGTGCCAGCGGTTCCGGGACAGGGGAAGTAGATACGCAGTATTTT.

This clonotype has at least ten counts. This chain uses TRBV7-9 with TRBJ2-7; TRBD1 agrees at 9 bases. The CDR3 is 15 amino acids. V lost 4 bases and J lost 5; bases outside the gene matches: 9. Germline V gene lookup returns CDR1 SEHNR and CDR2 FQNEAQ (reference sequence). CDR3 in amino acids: CASSWPGTGLHEQYF. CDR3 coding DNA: TGTGCCAGCAGCTGGCCGGGGACAGGGCTCCACGAGCAGTACTTC.

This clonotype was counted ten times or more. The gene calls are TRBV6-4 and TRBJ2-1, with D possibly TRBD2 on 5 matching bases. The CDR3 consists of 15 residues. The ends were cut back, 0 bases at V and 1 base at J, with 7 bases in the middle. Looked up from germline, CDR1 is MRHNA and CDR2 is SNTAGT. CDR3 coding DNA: TGTGCCAGCAGTGACTCGTGGGAGTCCTACAATGAGCAGTTCTTC. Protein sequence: CASSDSWESYNEQFF.

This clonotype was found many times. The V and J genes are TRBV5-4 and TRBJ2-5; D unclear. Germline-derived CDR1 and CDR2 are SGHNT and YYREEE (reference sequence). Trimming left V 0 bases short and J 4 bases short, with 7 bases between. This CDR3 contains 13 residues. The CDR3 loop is CASSLGQIETQYF. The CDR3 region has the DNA TGTGCCAGCAGCTTGGGGCAAATAGAGACCCAGTACTTC.

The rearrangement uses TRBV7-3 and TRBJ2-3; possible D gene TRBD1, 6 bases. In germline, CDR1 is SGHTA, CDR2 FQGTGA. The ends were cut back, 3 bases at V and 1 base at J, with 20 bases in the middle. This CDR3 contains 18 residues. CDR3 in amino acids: CASSLRRTAQERTDTQYF. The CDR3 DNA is TGTGCCAGCAGCTTGCGGAGGACAGCCCAAGAACGCACAGATACGCAGTATTTT.

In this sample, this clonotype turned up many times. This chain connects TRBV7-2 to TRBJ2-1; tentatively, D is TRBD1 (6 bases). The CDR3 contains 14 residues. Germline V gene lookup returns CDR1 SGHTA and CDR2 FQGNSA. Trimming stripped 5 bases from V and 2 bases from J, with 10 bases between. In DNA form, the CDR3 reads TGTGCCAGCAGCGACCGGGACACCTACAATGAGCAGTTCTTC. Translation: CASSDRDTYNEQFF.

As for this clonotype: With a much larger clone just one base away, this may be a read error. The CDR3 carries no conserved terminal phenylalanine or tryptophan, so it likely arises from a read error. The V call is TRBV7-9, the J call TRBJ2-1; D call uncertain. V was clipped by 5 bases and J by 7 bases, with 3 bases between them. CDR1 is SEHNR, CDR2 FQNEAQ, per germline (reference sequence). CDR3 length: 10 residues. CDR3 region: CASSPNEQFY. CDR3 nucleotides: TGTGCCAGCAGCCCAAATGAGCAGTTCTAC.

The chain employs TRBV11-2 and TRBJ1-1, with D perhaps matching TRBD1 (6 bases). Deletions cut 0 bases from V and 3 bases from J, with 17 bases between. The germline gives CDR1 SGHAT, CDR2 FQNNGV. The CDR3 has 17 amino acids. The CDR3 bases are TGTGCCAGCAGCTTAGATAGGCCCCCAGGGGTTTACACTGAAGCTTTCTTT. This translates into CASSLDRPPGVYTEAFF.

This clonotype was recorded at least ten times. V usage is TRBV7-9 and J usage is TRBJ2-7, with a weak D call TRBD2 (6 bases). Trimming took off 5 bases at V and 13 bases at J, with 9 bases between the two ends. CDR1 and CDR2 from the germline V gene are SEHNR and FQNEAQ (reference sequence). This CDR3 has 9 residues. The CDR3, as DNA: TGTGCCAGCAGCCCCGGGGGATACTTC. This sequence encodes CASSPGGYF.

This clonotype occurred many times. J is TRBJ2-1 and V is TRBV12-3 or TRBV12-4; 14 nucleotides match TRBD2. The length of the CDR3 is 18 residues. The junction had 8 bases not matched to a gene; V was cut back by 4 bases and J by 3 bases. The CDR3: CASSSHGTSGSFYNEQFF. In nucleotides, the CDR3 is TGTGCCAGCAGTTCCCATGGGACTAGCGGGAGTTTCTACAATGAGCAGTTCTTC.

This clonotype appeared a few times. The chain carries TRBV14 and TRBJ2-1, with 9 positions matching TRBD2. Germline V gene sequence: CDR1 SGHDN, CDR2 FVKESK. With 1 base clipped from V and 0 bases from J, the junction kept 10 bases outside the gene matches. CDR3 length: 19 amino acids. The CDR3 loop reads CASSQAAGGALSSYNEQFF. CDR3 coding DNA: TGTGCCAGCAGCCAAGCCGCGGGGGGGGCTTTGAGCTCCTACAATGAGCAGTTCTTC.

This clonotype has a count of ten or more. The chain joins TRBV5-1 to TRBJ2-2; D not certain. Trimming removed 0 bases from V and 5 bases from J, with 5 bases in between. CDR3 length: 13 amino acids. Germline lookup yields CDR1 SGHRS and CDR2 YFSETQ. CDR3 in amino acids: CASSLEGTGELFF. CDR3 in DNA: TGCGCCAGCAGCTTGGAAGGGACCGGGGAGCTGTTTTTT.

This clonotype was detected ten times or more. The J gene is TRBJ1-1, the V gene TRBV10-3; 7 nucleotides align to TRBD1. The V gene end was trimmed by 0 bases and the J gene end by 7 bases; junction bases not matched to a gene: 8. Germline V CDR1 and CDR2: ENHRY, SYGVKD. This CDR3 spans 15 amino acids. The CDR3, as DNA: TGTGCCATCAGTGAGTCGGTAGGGACAGCATATGAAGCTTTCTTT. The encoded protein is CAISESVGTAYEAFF.

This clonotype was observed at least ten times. The CDR3 reads CASSLVRAQYNEQFF. CDR3 sequence (DNA): TGTGCCAGCAGCTTAGTTCGAGCCCAATACAATGAGCAGTTCTTC. The genes are TRBV7-9 and TRBJ2-1; unclear D gene. CDR1 SEHNR and CDR2 FQNEAQ come from the germline V gene (reference sequence). This CDR3 contains 15 residues. V lost 1 base to trimming and J lost 4 bases, with 11 bases between them.

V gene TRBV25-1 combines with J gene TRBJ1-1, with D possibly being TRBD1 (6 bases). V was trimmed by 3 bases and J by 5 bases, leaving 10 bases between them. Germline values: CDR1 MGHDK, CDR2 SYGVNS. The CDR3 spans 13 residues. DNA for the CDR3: TGTGCCAGCAGTGAGACAGGTGGAACTGAAGCTTTCTTT. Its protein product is CASSETGGTEAFF.

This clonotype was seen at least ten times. This chain's CDR3 is CASSPRVWGDTQYF. In nucleotides, the CDR3 is TGTGCCAGCAGTCCACGGGTATGGGGCGATACGCAGTATTTT. The chain carries TRBV12-3 or TRBV12-4 and TRBJ2-3; perhaps TRBD1 as D (5 bases). CDR3 length: 14 amino acids. V was clipped by 5 bases and J by 6 bases, with 15 bases between them.

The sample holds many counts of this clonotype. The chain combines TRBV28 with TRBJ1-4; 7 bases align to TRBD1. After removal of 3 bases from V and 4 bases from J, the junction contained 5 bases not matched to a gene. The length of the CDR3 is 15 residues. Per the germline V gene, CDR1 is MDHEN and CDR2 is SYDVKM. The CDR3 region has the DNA TGTGCCAGCAGTTTCTGGGACAGCGGTAATGAAAAACTGTTTTTT. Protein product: CASSFWDSGNEKLFF.

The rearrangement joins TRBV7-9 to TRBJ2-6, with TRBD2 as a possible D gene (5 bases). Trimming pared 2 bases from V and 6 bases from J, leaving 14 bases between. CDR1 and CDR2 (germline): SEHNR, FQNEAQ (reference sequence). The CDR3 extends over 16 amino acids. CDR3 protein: CASSLFANGMANVLTF. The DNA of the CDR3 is TGTGCCAGCAGCTTATTCGCCAACGGGATGGCCAACGTCCTGACTTTC.

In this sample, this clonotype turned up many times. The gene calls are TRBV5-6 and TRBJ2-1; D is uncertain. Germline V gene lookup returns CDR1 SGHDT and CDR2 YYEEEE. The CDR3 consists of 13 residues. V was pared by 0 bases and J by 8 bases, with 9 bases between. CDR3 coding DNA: TGTGCCAGCAGCTTGGGGCTGTTGGATGAGCAGTTCTTC. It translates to CASSLGLLDEQFF.

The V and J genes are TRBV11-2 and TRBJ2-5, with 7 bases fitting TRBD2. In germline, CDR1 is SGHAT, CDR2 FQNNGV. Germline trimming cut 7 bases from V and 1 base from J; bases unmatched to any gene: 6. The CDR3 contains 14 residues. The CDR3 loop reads CASTSWGGQETQYF. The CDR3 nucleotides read TGTGCCAGCACCTCCTGGGGGGGCCAAGAGACCCAGTACTTC.

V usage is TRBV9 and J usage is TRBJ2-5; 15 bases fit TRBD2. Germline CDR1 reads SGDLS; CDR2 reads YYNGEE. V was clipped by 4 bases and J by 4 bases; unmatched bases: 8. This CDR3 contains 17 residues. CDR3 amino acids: CASSTGLAGGPRETQYF. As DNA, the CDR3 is TGTGCCAGCAGCACCGGACTAGCGGGGGGGCCCCGAGAGACCCAGTACTTC.

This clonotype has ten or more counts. The CDR3 loop is CASSFMGLYNEQFF. The CDR3 DNA reads TGTGCCAGCAGTTTTATGGGGTTATACAATGAGCAGTTCTTC. The chain uses TRBV12-3 or TRBV12-4 and TRBJ2-1; D is unresolved. The CDR3 runs 14 residues. V dropped 3 bases and J dropped 4 bases, with 10 bases sitting between them.

The CDR3 loop is CASSIRKDTGELFF. The CDR3 DNA reads as TGTGCCAGTAGTATTAGGAAGGACACCGGGGAGCTGTTTTTT. V gene TRBV19 combines with J gene TRBJ2-2; D is uncertain. The germline V gene encodes CDR1 LNHDA and CDR2 SQIVND (reference sequence). The ends were cut back, 3 bases at V and 3 bases at J, with 8 bases in the middle. The CDR3 has 14 residues.

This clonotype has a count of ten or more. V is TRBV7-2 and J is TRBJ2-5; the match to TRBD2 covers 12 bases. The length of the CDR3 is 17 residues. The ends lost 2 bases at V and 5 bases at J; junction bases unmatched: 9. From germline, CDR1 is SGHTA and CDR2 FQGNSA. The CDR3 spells CASSLRASGGAGETQYF. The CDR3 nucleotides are TGTGCCAGCAGCTTAAGGGCTAGCGGGGGGGCCGGGGAGACCCAGTACTTC.

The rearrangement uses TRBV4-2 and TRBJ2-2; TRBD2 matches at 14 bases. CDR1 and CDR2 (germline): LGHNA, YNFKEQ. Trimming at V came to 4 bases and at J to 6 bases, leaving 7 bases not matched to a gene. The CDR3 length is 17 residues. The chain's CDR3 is CASSLGLAGAFAGELFF. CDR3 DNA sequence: TGTGCCAGCAGCCTGGGACTAGCGGGGGCCTTCGCCGGGGAGCTGTTTTTT.

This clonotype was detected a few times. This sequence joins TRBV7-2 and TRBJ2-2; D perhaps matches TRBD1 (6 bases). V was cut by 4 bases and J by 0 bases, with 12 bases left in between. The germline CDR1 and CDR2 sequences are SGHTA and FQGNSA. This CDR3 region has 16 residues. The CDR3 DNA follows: TGTGCCAGCAGCTCTCCCGGGACAACGAACACCGGGGAGCTGTTTTTT. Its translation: CASSSPGTTNTGELFF. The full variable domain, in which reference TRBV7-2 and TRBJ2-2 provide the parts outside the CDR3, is GAGVSQSPSNKVTEKGKDVELRCDPISGHTALYWYRQSLGQGLEFLIYFQGNSAPDKSGLPSDRFSAERTGGSVSTLTIQRTQQEDSAVYLCASSSPGTTNTGELFFGEGSRLTVL.

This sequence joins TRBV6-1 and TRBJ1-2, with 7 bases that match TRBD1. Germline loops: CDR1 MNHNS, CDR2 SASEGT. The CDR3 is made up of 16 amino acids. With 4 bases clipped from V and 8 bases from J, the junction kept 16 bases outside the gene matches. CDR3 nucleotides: TGTGCCAGCAGTGGTTCCTCGACAGGGATGGCCATCGGCTACACCTTC. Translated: CASSGSSTGMAIGYTF.

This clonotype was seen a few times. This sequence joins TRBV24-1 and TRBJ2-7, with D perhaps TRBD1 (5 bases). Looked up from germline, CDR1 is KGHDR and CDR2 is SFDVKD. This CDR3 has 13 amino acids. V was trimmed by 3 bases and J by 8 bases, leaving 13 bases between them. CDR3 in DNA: TGTGCCACCAGTGATCTCCAGGGTGATAAGCAGTACTTC. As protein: CATSDLQGDKQYF.

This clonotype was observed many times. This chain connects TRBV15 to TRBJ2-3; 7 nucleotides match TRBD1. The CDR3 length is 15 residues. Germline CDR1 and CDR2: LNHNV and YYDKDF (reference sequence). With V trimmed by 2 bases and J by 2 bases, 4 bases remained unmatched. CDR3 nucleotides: TGTGCCACCAGCAGATCTGGACAGGACACAGATACGCAGTATTTT. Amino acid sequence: CATSRSGQDTDTQYF.

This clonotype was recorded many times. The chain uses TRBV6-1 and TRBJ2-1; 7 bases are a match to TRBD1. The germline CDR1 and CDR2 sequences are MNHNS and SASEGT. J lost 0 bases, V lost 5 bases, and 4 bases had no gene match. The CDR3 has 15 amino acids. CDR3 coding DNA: TGTGCCAGCAGTCCTCGGGACAGCTCCTACAATGAGCAGTTCTTC. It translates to CASSPRDSSYNEQFF.

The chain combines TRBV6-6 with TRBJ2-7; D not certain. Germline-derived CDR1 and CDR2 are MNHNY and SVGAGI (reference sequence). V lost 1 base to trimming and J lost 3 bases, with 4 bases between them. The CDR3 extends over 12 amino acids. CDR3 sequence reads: CASSYCGYEQYF. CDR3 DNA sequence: TGTGCCAGCAGTTACTGTGGCTACGAGCAGTACTTC.

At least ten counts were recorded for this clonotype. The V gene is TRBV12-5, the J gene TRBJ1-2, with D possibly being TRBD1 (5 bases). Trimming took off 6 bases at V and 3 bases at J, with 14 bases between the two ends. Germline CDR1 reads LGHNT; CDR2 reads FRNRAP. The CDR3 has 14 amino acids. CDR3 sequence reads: CASGRGGADYGYTF. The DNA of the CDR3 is TGTGCTAGTGGCCGGGGAGGGGCCGACTATGGCTACACCTTC.